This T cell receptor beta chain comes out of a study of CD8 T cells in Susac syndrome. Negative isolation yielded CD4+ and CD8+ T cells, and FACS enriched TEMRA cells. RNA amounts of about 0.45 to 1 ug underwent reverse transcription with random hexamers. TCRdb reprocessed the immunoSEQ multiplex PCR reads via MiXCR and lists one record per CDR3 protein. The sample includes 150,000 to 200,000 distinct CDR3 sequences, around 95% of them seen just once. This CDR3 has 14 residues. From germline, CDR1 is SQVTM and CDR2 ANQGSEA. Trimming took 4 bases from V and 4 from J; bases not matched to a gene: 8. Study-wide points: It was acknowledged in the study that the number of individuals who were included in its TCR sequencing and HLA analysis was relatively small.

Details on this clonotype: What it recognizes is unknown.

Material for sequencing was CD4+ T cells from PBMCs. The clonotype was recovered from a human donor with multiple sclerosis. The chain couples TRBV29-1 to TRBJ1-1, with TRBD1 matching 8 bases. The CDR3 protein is CSVAGDRRVTEAFF. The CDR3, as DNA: TGCAGCGTTGCAGGGGACAGGAGGGTCACTGAAGCTTTCTTT.